This TCR beta chain appears in the sequencing data of a study of regulatory T cells in long-lasting Graves disease listed by TCRdb under 2021. Background on the whole study: Persistent Graves' disease was defined as persistently positive TSH receptor autoantibodies together with antithyroid drug treatment for over 5 years. Peripheral blood TCR sequencing and RNA sequencing compared persistent Graves' disease patients with newly diagnosed Graves' disease patients. The study was registered as a clinical trial and conducted in China. A total of around 35 samples were covered by TCR sequencing, comprising some 13 persistent and some 20 newly diagnosed Graves' disease patients. Antithyroid drugs had been taken for around 9.8 years on average by persistent Graves' disease patients in the clinical cohort.

Only a few counts were recorded for this clonotype. Its antigen remains undetermined. Base qualities are not provided; no much larger clone lies one nucleotide away. Library generation was performed with multiplex PCR. These reads were obtained on an Illumina HiSeq 4000. iRepertoire HTBI primers and Arm-PCR amplification of CDR3 regions were used to construct TCR beta libraries. Before sequencing, the PCR products underwent gel purification. Per the original workflow: Across samples, 62 TRBV and 14 TRBJ segments were identified and used for gene usage analysis of CDR3 amino acid clonotypes. COPE and FqMerger were used to merge the filtered high-quality paired reads into contigs. Contigs were aligned with BLAST to IMGT TRBV, TRBD and TRBJ reference genes, and CDR3 was defined per IMGT. Any clonotype with a frequency above 0.1% was classified as a highly expanded clone. Shannon entropy was used to measure repertoire diversity, and the Gini coefficient was used to measure V-J evenness. A clonotype was considered public if more than one individual shared it. Starting from the raw public reads, TCRdb applied fastp trimming at Q25, assembled clones with MiXCR and retained in-frame beta chains. Rows are unified per CDR3 protein, each entry keeping the most common DNA and genes. These V and J calls rely on TCRdb rather than the paper's analysis. Present in this sample are some 450,000 distinct CDR3 sequences, about 25% of which were seen just once. Of the sample, approximately 28% is held by the ten largest clones.

Explained via the paper, the time point label denotes: persistent/refractory GD, antithyroid drugs over 5 years with positive TRAb. RNA was extracted from PBMCs in TRIzol for both TCR sequencing and RNA sequencing. Graves' disease was diagnosed according to American Thyroid Association guidelines. Patients were recruited from an endocrinology department in Xi'an, China. Each patient gave approximately 9 milliliters of peripheral blood, collected in an EDTA anticoagulant tube. Ficoll Paque Plus density gradient separation was used to isolate PBMCs, and no further T cell sorting was done. An Agilent 2100 Bioanalyzer and agarose gel were used to assess RNA quality, and a NanoDrop 2000 was used to measure RNA concentration. General conclusions and limits of the study: Lower TCR Shannon entropy and fewer highly expanded clones were observed in persistent Graves' disease patients than in newly diagnosed patients, which suggested clonal expansion. The authors noted that the small sample size was a limitation that may lower accuracy. TRBV28, TRBJ1-2 and TRBJ2-5 were preferentially used in persistent disease, while TRBV20-1 and TRBJ2-1 were favored in newly diagnosed disease. Only the TCR beta chain was sequenced and analyzed. Peripheral blood alone was examined, since thyroid tissue, which constituted the primary lesion, could not be accessed. More public clonotypes were shared among persistent patients (approximately 3,000) than among newly diagnosed patients (roughly 960).

The germline V gene encodes CDR1 SGHDT and CDR2 YYEEEE. Inclusive of the bounding cysteine and phenylalanine, the CDR3 is 14 residues long. Only CDR3 DNA is held: 42 bases, read in frame from base 1. The V and J ends are trimmed by 4 bases and 2 bases, leaving 13 bases between them. The rearranged chain carries TRBV5-6 and TRBJ2-7; the D gene cannot be resolved reliably. The receptor's source is a female donor with Graves disease. The sequences come from peripheral blood mononuclear cells (PBMCs), collected when the disease was refractory, from a patient treated with antithyroid drugs. The nucleotide sequence is given as TGTGCCAGCAGCCTAGGTCCCTCGACCTACGAGCAGTACTTC. Its amino acids are CASSLGPSTYEQYF.